This T cell receptor beta chain was sequenced in a study of T cells expressing NK-cell markers. About the study: Seven donors tested HCMV-seropositive and one tested seronegative among the eight sequenced.

CDR3 length: 16 residues. Germline CDR1 reads DFQATT; CDR2 reads SNEGSKA (reference sequence). For TCR beta, cDNA was produced by 5'RACE template switching with UMIs. TCRdb reprocessed the 5' RACE reads and stores each CDR3 protein as one record, lacking DNA. Its listing shows 300,000 to 450,000 distinct CDR3 sequences. Overall study findings and caveats: Unclear, still, was the HCMV specificity of the expanded NKG2C+ T cell clones. These same clonotypes (in several donors) also led the CD3+CD56-NKG2C+ fraction.

Points on this clonotype: Its target is unknown.

The chain joins TRBV20-1 to TRBJ1-6; the TCRdb D gene call, TRBD1, has no DNA to confirm it. The TCR was taken from a man aged 18-70 years in good health. The sample consisted of blood T cells: a sorted CD56 or NKG2C T cell subset, CD4+ or CD8+ T cells, or bulk PBMC T cells (not recorded which). The CDR3 protein is CSARTGASSYNSPLHF.